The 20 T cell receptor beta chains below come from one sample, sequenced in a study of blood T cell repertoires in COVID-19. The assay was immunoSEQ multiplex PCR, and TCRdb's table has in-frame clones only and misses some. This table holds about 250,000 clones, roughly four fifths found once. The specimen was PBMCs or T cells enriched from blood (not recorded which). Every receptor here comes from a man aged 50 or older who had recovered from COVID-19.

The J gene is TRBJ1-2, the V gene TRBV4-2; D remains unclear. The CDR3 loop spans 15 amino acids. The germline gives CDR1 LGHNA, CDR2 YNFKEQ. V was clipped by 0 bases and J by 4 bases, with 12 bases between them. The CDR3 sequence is CASSQDFGELYGYTF. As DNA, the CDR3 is TGTGCCAGCAGCCAAGATTTCGGGGAGCTCTATGGCTACACCTTC.

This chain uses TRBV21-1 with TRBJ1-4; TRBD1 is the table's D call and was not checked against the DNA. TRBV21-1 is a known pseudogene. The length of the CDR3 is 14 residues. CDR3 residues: CASSDRGHNEKLFF. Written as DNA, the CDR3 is TGTGCCAGCAGCGACCGGGGACATAATGAAAAACTGTTTTTT.

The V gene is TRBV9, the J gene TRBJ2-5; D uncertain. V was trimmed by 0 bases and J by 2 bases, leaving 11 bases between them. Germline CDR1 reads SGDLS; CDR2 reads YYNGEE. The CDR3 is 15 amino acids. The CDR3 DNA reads TGTGCCAGCAGCGTAGACCAGAAAGTACAAGAGACCCAGTACTTC. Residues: CASSVDQKVQETQYF.

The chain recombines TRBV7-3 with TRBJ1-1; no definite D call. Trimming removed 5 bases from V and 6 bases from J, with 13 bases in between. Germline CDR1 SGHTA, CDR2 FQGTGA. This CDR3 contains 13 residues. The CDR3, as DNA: TGTGCCAGCAGCCAGAACCTCCAGGCTGAAGCTTTCTTT. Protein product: CASSQNLQAEAFF.

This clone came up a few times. CDR3 nucleotide sequence: TGTGCCAGCAGACCTAGACAGGGGGCATCGGGCGAGCAGTACTTC. Encoded protein: CASRPRQGASGEQYF. V and J are TRBV5-5 and TRBJ2-7; 10 bases align to TRBD1. This CDR3 has 15 amino acids. Germline CDR1 and CDR2: SGHKS and YYEKEE (reference sequence). The ends lost 5 bases at V and 6 bases at J; junction bases unmatched: 11. The full variable domain, rest sourced from reference TRBV5-5 and TRBJ2-7, is DAGVTQSPTHLIKTRGQQVTLRCSPISGHKSVSWYQQVLGQGPQFIFQYYEKEERGRGNFPDRFSARQFPNYSSELNVNALLLGDSALYLCASRPRQGASGEQYFGPGTRLTVT.

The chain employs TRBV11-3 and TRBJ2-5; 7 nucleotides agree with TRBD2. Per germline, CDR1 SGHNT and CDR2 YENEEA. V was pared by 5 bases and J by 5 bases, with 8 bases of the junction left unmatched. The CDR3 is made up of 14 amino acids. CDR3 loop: CASSGLDLRETQYF. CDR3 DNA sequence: TGTGCCAGCAGCGGACTAGATCTCAGGGAGACCCAGTACTTC.

CDR3 sequence reads: CASNRMRNTEAFF. The CDR3 nucleotides are TGTGCCAGCAACAGAATGCGGAACACTGAAGCTTTCTTT. This chain connects TRBV12-3 or TRBV12-4 to TRBJ1-1, with D uncertain. Trimming left V 7 bases short and J 1 base short, with 10 bases between. CDR3 size: 13 residues.

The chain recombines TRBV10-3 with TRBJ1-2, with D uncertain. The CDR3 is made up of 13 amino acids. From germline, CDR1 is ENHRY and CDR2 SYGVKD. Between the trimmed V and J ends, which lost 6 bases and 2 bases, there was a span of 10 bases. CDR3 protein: CAIRARENYGYTF. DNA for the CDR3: TGTGCCATCAGGGCTCGGGAGAACTATGGCTACACCTTC.

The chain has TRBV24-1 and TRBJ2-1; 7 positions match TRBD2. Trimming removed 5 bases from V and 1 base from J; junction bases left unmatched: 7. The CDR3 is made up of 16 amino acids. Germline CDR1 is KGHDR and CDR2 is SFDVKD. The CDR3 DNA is TGTGCCACCAGTGGGGCCGCCGGGGGGTCCTACAATGAGCAGTTCTTC. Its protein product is CATSGAAGGSYNEQFF.

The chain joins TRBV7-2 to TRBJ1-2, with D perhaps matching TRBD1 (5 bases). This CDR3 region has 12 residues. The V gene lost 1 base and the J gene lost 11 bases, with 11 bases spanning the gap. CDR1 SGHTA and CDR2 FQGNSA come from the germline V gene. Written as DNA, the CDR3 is TGTGCCAGCAGCTTAGGGGGACTGGGGTACACCTTC. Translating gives CASSLGGLGYTF.

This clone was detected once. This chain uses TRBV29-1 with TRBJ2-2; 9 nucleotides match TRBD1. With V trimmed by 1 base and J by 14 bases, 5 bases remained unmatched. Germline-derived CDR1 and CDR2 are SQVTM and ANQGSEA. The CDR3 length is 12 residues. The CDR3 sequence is CSVEGGTGLLFF. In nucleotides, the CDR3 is TGCAGCGTTGAAGGAGGGACAGGGTTACTGTTTTTT.

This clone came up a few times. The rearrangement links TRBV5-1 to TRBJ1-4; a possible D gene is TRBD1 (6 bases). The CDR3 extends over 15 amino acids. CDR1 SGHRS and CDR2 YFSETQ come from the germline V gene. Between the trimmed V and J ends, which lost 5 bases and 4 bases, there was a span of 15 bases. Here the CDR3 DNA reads TGCGCCAGCAGGGAGGTAGGACAGAATAATGAAAAACTGTTTTTT. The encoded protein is CASREVGQNNEKLFF.

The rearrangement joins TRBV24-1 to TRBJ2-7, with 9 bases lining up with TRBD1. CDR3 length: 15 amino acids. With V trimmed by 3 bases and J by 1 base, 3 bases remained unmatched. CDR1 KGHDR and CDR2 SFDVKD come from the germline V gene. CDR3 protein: CATSDPGTGSYEQYF. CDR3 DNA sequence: TGTGCCACCAGTGATCCCGGGACAGGGTCCTACGAGCAGTACTTC.

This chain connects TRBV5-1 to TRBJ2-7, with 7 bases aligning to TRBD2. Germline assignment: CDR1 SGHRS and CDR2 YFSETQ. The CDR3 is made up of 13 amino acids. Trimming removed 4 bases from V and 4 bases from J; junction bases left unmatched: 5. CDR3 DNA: TGCGCCAGCAGCGAACAGCGGGATTACGAGCAGTACTTC. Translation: CASSEQRDYEQYF. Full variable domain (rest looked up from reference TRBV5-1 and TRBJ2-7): KAGVTQTPRYLIKTRGQQVTLSCSPISGHRSVSWYQQTPGQGLQFLFEYFSETQRNKGNFPGRFSGRQFSNSRSEMNVSTLELGDSALYLCASSEQRDYEQYFGPGTRLTVT.

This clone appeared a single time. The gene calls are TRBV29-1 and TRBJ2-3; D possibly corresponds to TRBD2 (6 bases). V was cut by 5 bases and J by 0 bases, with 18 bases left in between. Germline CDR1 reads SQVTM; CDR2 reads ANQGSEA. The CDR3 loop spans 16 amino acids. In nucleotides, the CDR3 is TGCAGCGTTTGGGGGGAGCGTGAGCTGAGCACAGATACGCAGTATTTT. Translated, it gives CSVWGERELSTDTQYF.

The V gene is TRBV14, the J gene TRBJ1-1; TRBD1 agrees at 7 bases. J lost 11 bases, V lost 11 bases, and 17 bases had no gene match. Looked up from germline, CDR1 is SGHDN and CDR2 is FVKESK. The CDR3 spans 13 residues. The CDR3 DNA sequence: TGTGCCGGGGGATTGGACAGGCCTATGAGGGCTTTCTTT. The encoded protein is CAGGLDRPMRAFF.

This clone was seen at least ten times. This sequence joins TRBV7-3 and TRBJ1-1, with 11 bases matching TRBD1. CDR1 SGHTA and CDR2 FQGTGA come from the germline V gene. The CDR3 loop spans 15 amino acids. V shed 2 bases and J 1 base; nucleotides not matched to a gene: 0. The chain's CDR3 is CASSLGTGGNTEAFF. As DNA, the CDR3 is TGTGCCAGCAGCTTAGGGACAGGGGGGAACACTGAAGCTTTCTTT.

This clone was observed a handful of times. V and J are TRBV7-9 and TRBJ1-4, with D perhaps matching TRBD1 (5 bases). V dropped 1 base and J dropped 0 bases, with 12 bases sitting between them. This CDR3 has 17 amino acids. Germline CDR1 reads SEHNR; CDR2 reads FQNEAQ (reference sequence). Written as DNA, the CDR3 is TGTGCCAGCAGCTTAGGACAGAGAACGGCAACTAATGAAAAACTGTTTTTT. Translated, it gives CASSLGQRTATNEKLFF.

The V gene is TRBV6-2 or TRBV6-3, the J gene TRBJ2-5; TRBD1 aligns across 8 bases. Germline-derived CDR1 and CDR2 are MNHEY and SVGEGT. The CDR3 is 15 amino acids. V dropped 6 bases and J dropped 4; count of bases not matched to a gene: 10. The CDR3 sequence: CASSQGRGRGETQYF. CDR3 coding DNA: TGTGCCAGCAGCCAGGGCAGGGGGCGAGGAGAGACCCAGTACTTC.

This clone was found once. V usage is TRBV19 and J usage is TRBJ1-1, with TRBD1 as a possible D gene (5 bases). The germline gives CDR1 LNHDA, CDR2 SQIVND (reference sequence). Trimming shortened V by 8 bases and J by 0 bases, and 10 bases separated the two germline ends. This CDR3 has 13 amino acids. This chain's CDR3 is CASGDLVNTEAFF. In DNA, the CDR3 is TGTGCCAGTGGGGACTTGGTGAACACTGAAGCTTTCTTT.